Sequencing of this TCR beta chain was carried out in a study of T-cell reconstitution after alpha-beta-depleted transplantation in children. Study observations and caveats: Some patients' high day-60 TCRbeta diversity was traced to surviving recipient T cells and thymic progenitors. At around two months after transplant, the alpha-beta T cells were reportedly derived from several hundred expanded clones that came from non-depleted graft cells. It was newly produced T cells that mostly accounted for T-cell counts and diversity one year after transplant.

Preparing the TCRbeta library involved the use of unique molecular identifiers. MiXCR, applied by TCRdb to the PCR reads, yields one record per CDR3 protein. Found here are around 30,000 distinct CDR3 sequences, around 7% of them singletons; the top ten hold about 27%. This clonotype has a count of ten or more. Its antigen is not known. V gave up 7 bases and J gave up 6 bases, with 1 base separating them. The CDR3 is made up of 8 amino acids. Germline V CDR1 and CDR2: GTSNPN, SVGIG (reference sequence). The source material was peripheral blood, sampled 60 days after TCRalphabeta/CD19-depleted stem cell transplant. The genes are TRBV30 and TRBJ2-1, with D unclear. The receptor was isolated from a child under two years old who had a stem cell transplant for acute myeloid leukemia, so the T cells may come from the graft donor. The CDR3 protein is CAFNEQFF. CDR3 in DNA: TGTGCCTTCAATGAGCAGTTCTTC.